These 32 T cell receptor beta chains were sequenced from one sample in a study of CD8+ T cells in alopecia areata. RNA extraction and reverse transcription yielded cDNA as sequencing template. TCRdb's table, derived via immunoSEQ multiplex PCR, lists solely in-frame clones and lacks some. This sample has 90,000 to 100,000 clones, with roughly 64% found just once. Treatment described: oral pan-JAK inhibitor, 5-10 mg twice daily. Sequenced here: CD8+ T cells sorted from blood, sampled at week 4, from a patient treated with tofacitinib. All receptors derive from a human donor with alopecia areata.

The rearrangement joins TRBV29-1 to TRBJ2-7; TRBD1 might be the D (6 bases). Trimming stripped 5 bases from V and 7 bases from J, with 9 bases between. Germline CDR1 and CDR2: SQVTM and ANQGSEA. CDR3 size: 10 residues. Here the CDR3 reads CSVLQGEQYF. In nucleotides, the CDR3 is TGCAGCGTTCTACAGGGAGAGCAGTACTTC.

The chain has TRBV5-1 and TRBJ1-1; D gene ambiguous. Trimming shortened V by 2 bases and J by 3 bases, and 11 bases separated the two germline ends. Germline V gene data show CDR1 as SGHRS and CDR2 as YFSETQ. The CDR3 length is 14 residues. CDR3 coding DNA: TGCGCCAGCAGCTTTTCCGGCCGGGACACTGAAGCTTTCTTT. Its translation is CASSFSGRDTEAFF.

The table lists this clone with a few counts. The chain employs TRBV7-6 and TRBJ2-1; D is unclear. The germline V gene has CDR1 SGHVS and CDR2 FNYEAQ. There are 13 residues in the CDR3. The ends were cut back, 0 bases at V and 5 bases at J, with 5 bases in the middle. CDR3 sequence reads: CASSLASHNEQFF. The CDR3 bases are TGTGCCAGCAGCTTAGCGTCCCACAATGAGCAGTTCTTC.

This clone has just a few counts. The V and J genes are TRBV5-6 and TRBJ1-2; TRBD1 might be the D (5 bases). The V gene lost 1 base and the J gene lost 2 bases, with 15 bases spanning the gap. Germline CDR1 is SGHDT and CDR2 is YYEEEE. The CDR3 consists of 16 residues. In nucleotides, the CDR3 is TGTGCCAGCAGCTTGCCGTCCAGGGTGGCAAACTATGGCTACACCTTC. It yields the protein CASSLPSRVANYGYTF.

V is TRBV7-9 and J is TRBJ2-3, with no clear D. Trimming took 7 bases from V and 8 from J, leaving 16 bases between them. CDR1 and CDR2 (germline): SEHNR, FQNEAQ (reference sequence). The CDR3 covers 13 residues. In DNA, the CDR3 is TGTGCCAGCATCAGTTCCCTATGGGGTACGCAGTATTTT. Protein sequence: CASISSLWGTQYF. Full variable domain (remainder filled in from reference TRBV7-9 and TRBJ2-3): DTGVSQNPRHKITKRGQNVTFRCDPISEHNRLYWYRQTLGQGPEFLTYFQNEAQLEKSRLLSDRFSAERPKGSFSTLEIQRTEQGDSAMYLCASISSLWGTQYFGPGTRLTVL.

The V and J genes are TRBV5-1 and TRBJ1-5; TRBD1 matches 8 bases. The CDR3 has 18 residues. Germline lookup yields CDR1 SGHRS and CDR2 YFSETQ. V was clipped by 4 bases and J by 0 bases; unmatched bases: 12. The CDR3 nucleotides are TGCGCCAGCAGCCCAGGGACAGGCTCCATCGATAGCAATCAGCCCCAGCATTTT. Its protein is CASSPGTGSIDSNQPQHF.

V usage is TRBV9 and J usage is TRBJ2-6, with 9 bases that match TRBD1. The CDR3 totals 18 residues. The germline gives CDR1 SGDLS, CDR2 YYNGEE. V trimming: 4 bases; J trimming: 0 bases; junction bases outside the gene matches: 8. The CDR3 loop reads CASSPGQGLISGANVLTF. The CDR3 region has the DNA TGTGCCAGCAGCCCGGGACAGGGTTTAATCTCTGGGGCCAACGTCCTGACTTTC.

V gene TRBV27 combines with J gene TRBJ2-1; 8 positions match TRBD2. The CDR3 has 15 amino acids. Germline trimming cut 4 bases from V and 5 bases from J; bases unmatched to any gene: 7. CDR1 and CDR2 from the germline V gene are MNHEY and SMNVEV (reference sequence). CDR3 bases: TGTGCCAGCAGTTCCCTCTGGCGGGAGGACAATGAGCAGTTCTTC. This encodes CASSSLWREDNEQFF.

The chain couples TRBV7-2 to TRBJ2-7, with 8 nucleotides matching TRBD2. In germline, CDR1 is SGHTA, CDR2 FQGNSA. This CDR3 region has 13 residues. V lost 5 bases, J lost 4 bases, and 4 bases stayed unmatched. CDR3 bases: TGTGCCAGCAGCCTTACGGGGGGGTACGAGCAGTACTTC. Protein product: CASSLTGGYEQYF.

The rearrangement joins TRBV9 to TRBJ1-5; no clear D gene. The CDR3 covers 14 residues. The V gene lost 2 bases and the J gene lost 7 bases, with 13 bases spanning the gap. Germline CDR1 SGDLS, CDR2 YYNGEE. The CDR3 here is CASSVGQEGQPQHF. The DNA of the CDR3 is TGTGCCAGCAGCGTCGGGCAGGAAGGACAGCCCCAGCATTTT.

This clone was counted a few times. The gene calls are TRBV10-3 and TRBJ1-1; D call uncertain. V was trimmed by 2 bases and J by 0 bases, leaving 4 bases between them. Germline CDR1 is ENHRY and CDR2 is SYGVKD. This CDR3 has 13 amino acids. CDR3 protein: CAISEGMNTEAFF. The CDR3 nucleotides read TGTGCCATCAGTGAGGGGATGAACACTGAAGCTTTCTTT.

The V gene is TRBV4-3, the J gene TRBJ2-1; D may be TRBD1 or TRBD2 (6 bases each). CDR1 LGHNA and CDR2 YSLEER come from the germline V gene. The CDR3 has 18 amino acids. V was cut by 0 bases and J by 2 bases, with 17 bases left in between. The CDR3 protein is CASSQEAFRGRTYNEQFF. The CDR3 nucleotides read TGCGCCAGCAGCCAAGAAGCCTTCCGGGGGCGGACCTACAATGAGCAGTTCTTC.

This sequence joins TRBV9 and TRBJ2-2; 11 bases are shared with TRBD2. Germline CDR1 SGDLS, CDR2 YYNGEE. The CDR3 spans 15 residues. Trimming removed 2 bases from V and 5 bases from J; junction bases left unmatched: 2. The CDR3 loop is CASSVIAGGTGELFF. The CDR3 DNA follows: TGTGCCAGCAGCGTCATAGCGGGAGGGACCGGGGAGCTGTTTTTT.

The chain uses TRBV5-4 and TRBJ2-7, with D perhaps TRBD2 (5 bases). CDR3 size: 12 residues. Trimming removed 3 bases at V and 3 bases at J, with 7 bases between. CDR1 is SGHNT, CDR2 YYREEE, per germline (reference sequence). This CDR3 is CASSWGDYEQYF. CDR3 nucleotide sequence: TGTGCCAGCAGCTGGGGAGACTACGAGCAGTACTTC.

The chain joins TRBV28 to TRBJ2-1; D is tentatively TRBD1 or TRBD2 (6 bases each). V was shortened by 7 bases and J by 5 bases, with 15 bases between the two germline ends. The length of the CDR3 is 14 residues. CDR1 MDHEN and CDR2 SYDVKM come from the germline V gene. DNA of the CDR3: TGTGCCAGCACACAGTTGGAGGGGGACAATGAGCAGTTCTTC. Amino acid sequence: CASTQLEGDNEQFF.

This clone was seen a single time. This chain connects TRBV5-1 to TRBJ2-5, with 7 bases identical to TRBD1. Losses at the gene ends were 2 bases for V and 2 bases for J; bases not matched to a gene: 6. The CDR3 has 15 residues. The germline V gene encodes CDR1 SGHRS and CDR2 YFSETQ. CDR3 in amino acids: CASSLRTGPQETQYF. In DNA, the CDR3 is TGCGCCAGCAGCTTACGGACAGGCCCACAAGAGACCCAGTACTTC.

V is TRBV7-8 and J is TRBJ2-1; 9 positions agree with TRBD2. Germline V gene data show CDR1 as SGHVS and CDR2 as FQNEAQ. The length of the CDR3 is 16 residues. The trim removed 2 bases at V and 5 bases at J, leaving 7 bases unmatched. CDR3 bases: TGTGCCAGCAGCTTATTTTATAGCGGGAGCCACAATGAGCAGTTCTTC. Protein: CASSLFYSGSHNEQFF.

The chain employs TRBV27 and TRBJ2-3, with D perhaps TRBD2 (6 bases). Trimming removed 0 bases from V and 2 bases from J, with 9 bases in between. The CDR3 totals 15 residues. Germline V gene lookup returns CDR1 MNHEY and CDR2 SMNVEV (reference sequence). DNA of the CDR3: TGTGCCAGCAGTTTATCTCGGGGGACCACAGATACGCAGTATTTT. Amino acids: CASSLSRGTTDTQYF.

This clone was detected a few times. V is TRBV5-1 and J is TRBJ2-6; the D is unclear. The CDR3 length is 17 residues. V gave up 5 bases and J gave up 4 bases, with 19 bases separating them. Looked up from germline, CDR1 is SGHRS and CDR2 is YFSETQ. For the CDR3, the DNA is TGCGCCAGCAGGGCCCCCCCGCCGACGTTAGGGGCCAACGTCCTGACTTTC. As protein: CASRAPPPTLGANVLTF.

This clone appeared a few times. The gene calls are TRBV27 and TRBJ2-7; 12 nucleotides align to TRBD2. CDR3 length equals 17 residues. Germline V gene sequence: CDR1 MNHEY, CDR2 SMNVEV (reference sequence). With V trimmed by 5 bases and J by 2 bases, 10 bases remained unmatched. The CDR3 protein is CASSPPWTSGMPYEQYF. As DNA, the CDR3 is TGTGCCAGCAGTCCACCTTGGACTAGCGGGATGCCCTACGAGCAGTACTTC.

The chain links TRBV14 to TRBJ1-1; D is unresolved. The CDR3 consists of 14 residues. Germline CDR1 and CDR2: SGHDN and FVKESK. Trimming cost V 0 bases and J 5 bases, with 10 bases left between them. The CDR3 loop reads CASSQDPRGTEAFF. The CDR3 coding sequence is TGTGCCAGCAGCCAAGACCCGAGAGGAACTGAAGCTTTCTTT. Together with reference TRBV14 and TRBJ1-1, the CDR3 gives the full variable domain: EAGVTQFPSHSVIEKGQTVTLRCDPISGHDNLYWYRRVMGKEIKFLLHFVKESKQDESGMPNNRFLAERTGGTYSTLKVQPAELEDSGVYFCASSQDPRGTEAFFGQGTRLTVV.

The J gene is TRBJ2-7, the V gene TRBV10-3; 10 bases agree with TRBD1. The CDR3 sequence is 12 residues long. CDR1 is ENHRY and CDR2 is SYGVKD in the germline V gene. V was pared by 6 bases and J by 5 bases, with 1 base of the junction left unmatched. The CDR3 DNA is TGTGCCATCAGGGGACAGGGGAACGAGCAGTACTTC. Amino acid sequence: CAIRGQGNEQYF.

Only a few counts were recorded for this clone. This rearrangement joins TRBV27 to TRBJ1-1; perhaps TRBD1 as D (6 bases). From germline, CDR1 is MNHEY and CDR2 SMNVEV (reference sequence). This CDR3 is built from 14 residues. The V gene lost 6 bases and the J gene lost 5 bases, with 16 bases spanning the gap. In nucleotides, the CDR3 is TGTGCCAGCAGCCTCGCCCTGAGGGGGACTGAAGCTTTCTTT. Its protein product is CASSLALRGTEAFF.

In this sample, this clone turned up once. This chain uses TRBV5-6 with TRBJ2-5, with D perhaps assigned TRBD1 or TRBD2 (5 bases each). The CDR3 covers 16 residues. Germline V gives CDR1 SGHDT, CDR2 YYEEEE. V lost 0 bases and J lost 5, with 17 bases in between. CDR3 DNA sequence: TGTGCCAGCAGCTTGGTTGCAGGGCGGGCGCAGGAGACCCAGTACTTC. It encodes CASSLVAGRAQETQYF.

This chain connects TRBV7-9 to TRBJ2-5, with a weak D call TRBD2 (5 bases). The CDR3 has 14 amino acids. Trimming shortened V by 3 bases and J by 5 bases, and 13 bases separated the two germline ends. Germline CDR1 SEHNR, CDR2 FQNEAQ (reference sequence). The CDR3 bases are TGTGCCAGCAGCTTCAGTGAGGGATCCGAGACCCAGTACTTC. Its protein is CASSFSEGSETQYF. Combining the CDR3 with reference TRBV7-9 and TRBJ2-5 gives the whole variable domain DTGVSQNPRHKITKRGQNVTFRCDPISEHNRLYWYRQTLGQGPEFLTYFQNEAQLEKSRLLSDRFSAERPKGSFSTLEIQRTEQGDSAMYLCASSFSEGSETQYFGPGTRLLVL.

This clone was counted between two and nine times. J is TRBJ1-4 and V is TRBV10-3, with D unresolved. CDR1 is ENHRY, CDR2 SYGVKD, per germline. Deletions cut 0 bases from V and 3 bases from J, with 8 bases between. This CDR3 region has 15 residues. The CDR3 DNA follows: TGTGCCATCAGTGAGTCGAGAGCAGCTAATGAAAAACTGTTTTTT. Protein sequence: CAISESRAANEKLFF.

This clone was detected a few times. The CDR3: CASSQARTGQEKLFF. DNA for the CDR3: TGTGCCAGCAGCCAAGCTAGGACAGGGCAAGAAAAACTGTTTTTT. The gene calls are TRBV4-2 and TRBJ1-4, with 8 positions matching TRBD1. This CDR3 contains 15 residues. V shed 1 base, J shed 8 bases, and the junction held 6 bases outside the gene matches. Per the germline V gene, CDR1 is LGHNA and CDR2 is YNFKEQ.

The rearrangement joins TRBV7-9 to TRBJ2-5, with a weak D call TRBD2 (5 bases). Germline CDR1 is SEHNR and CDR2 is FQNEAQ (reference sequence). The CDR3 has 13 residues. The V gene lost 2 bases and the J gene lost 10 bases, with 14 bases spanning the gap. This CDR3 is CASSLTTVGDQYF. The CDR3 DNA follows: TGTGCCAGCAGCTTAACGACTGTCGGGGACCAGTACTTC.

V is TRBV5-6 and J is TRBJ2-3, with D tentatively TRBD1 (6 bases). Deletions cut 3 bases from V and 1 base from J, with 12 bases between. Germline V gene sequence: CDR1 SGHDT, CDR2 YYEEEE. The CDR3 has 15 amino acids. This CDR3 is CASSYRAFGTDTQYF. The CDR3 DNA reads TGTGCCAGCAGCTACAGGGCCTTCGGCACAGATACGCAGTATTTT. The entire variable domain, with the rest obtained from reference TRBV5-6 and TRBJ2-3, is as follows: DAGVTQSPTHLIKTRGQQVTLRCSPKSGHDTVSWYQQALGQGPQFIFQYYEEEERQRGNFPDRFSGHQFPNYSSELNVNALLLGDSALYLCASSYRAFGTDTQYFGPGTRLTVL.

This clone appeared once. This chain uses TRBV4-1 with TRBJ1-2; no definite D call. The CDR3 has 13 amino acids. The germline gives CDR1 MGHRA, CDR2 YSYEKL. V was pared by 1 base and J by 4 bases, with 7 bases between. CDR3 region: CASSQVSGYGYTF. In nucleotides, the CDR3 is TGCGCCAGCAGCCAAGTATCAGGCTATGGCTACACCTTC.

This chain links TRBV27 with TRBJ2-7, with D tentatively TRBD2 (6 bases). In germline, CDR1 is MNHEY, CDR2 SMNVEV (reference sequence). The V gene lost 0 bases and the J gene lost 6 bases, with 12 bases spanning the gap. CDR3 length equals 14 residues. CDR3 DNA sequence: TGTGCCAGCAGTTTATCGGGCGGGGCGGGCGAGCAGTACTTC. This encodes CASSLSGGAGEQYF.

This chain joins TRBV14 and TRBJ2-3; unclear D gene. Per germline, CDR1 SGHDN and CDR2 FVKESK. The length of the CDR3 is 15 residues. V was trimmed by 1 base and J by 0 bases, leaving 8 bases between them. In DNA, the CDR3 is TGTGCCAGCAGCCAAGGTTGGGATAGCACAGATACGCAGTATTTT. Its translation: CASSQGWDSTDTQYF.